This T cell receptor (beta chain) was profiled in a study of cytomegalovirus exposure and HLA in healthy donors. General study results and limits: A later analysis reportedly found that, within productive TCRs, an Asian-associated ancestry cluster had fewer N-insertions than the mean observed across the approximately 700 donors.

Details on this clone: The antigen is not known.

The study ran its PCR with 60 Vbeta and 13 Jbeta primers. TCRdb keeps only in-frame clones here, not all; method: immunoSEQ multiplex PCR. The table for this sample gives approximately 47,000 clones. This CDR3 has 15 amino acids. CDR1 and CDR2 from the germline V gene are SGHTA and FQGNSA. V gave up 2 bases and J gave up 5 bases, with 15 bases separating them. The specimen sequenced was PBMCs. The gene calls are TRBV7-2 and TRBJ1-2; D is perhaps TRBD1 (6 bases). The sequence derives from a male donor in good health and CMV-seronegative. Here the CDR3 reads CASSLPYREGYGYTF. The DNA for the CDR3 is TGTGCCAGCAGCTTACCTTACAGGGAGGGGTATGGCTACACCTTC. Based on the CDR3 plus reference TRBV7-2 and TRBJ1-2, the full variable domain is GAGVSQSPSNKVTEKGKDVELRCDPISGHTALYWYRQSLGQGLEFLIYFQGNSAPDKSGLPSDRFSAERTGGSVSTLTIQRTQQEDSAVYLCASSLPYREGYGYTFGSGTRLTVV.